This TCR beta chain originates from a study of cytomegalovirus exposure and HLA in healthy donors. Overall study findings and caveats: CMV antigen specificity was confirmed in vitro for a few CMV-associated chains. Published work reported that the classifier diagnosed cytomegalovirus status with high specificity and sensitivity. Cytomegalovirus-associated status was assigned to some 160 TCR beta chains. Most TCR sequences showed up rarely, but some public TCRs showed up in many donors.

With regard to this clone: Its antigen is undetermined.

Assay: immunoSEQ multiplex PCR; the TCRdb copy retains only in-frame clones and omits some. This sample has 110,000 or so clones; 88% occur once, and the top ten carry around 1.9%. The receptor comes from a man aged 18 to 30 in good health and CMV-seronegative. The sample was PBMCs.

In DNA, the CDR3 is TGCAGTGGAGGAAACTACGAGCAGTACTTC. Translated, it gives CSGGNYEQYF. V usage is TRBV20-1 and J usage is TRBJ2-7; D remains unclear. Trimming pared 7 bases from V and 3 bases from J, leaving 7 bases between. Germline V gene lookup returns CDR1 DFQATT and CDR2 SNEGSKA (reference sequence). The length of the CDR3 is 10 residues.